The 7 T cell receptor beta chains reported below all come from one sample, sequenced in a study of T cells expressing NK-cell markers. Reanalyzing the 5' RACE reads, TCRdb keeps one entry per CDR3 protein, without DNA. The sample shows about 260,000 distinct CDR3 sequences, and approximately 0.41% sits with its ten largest clones. The sequenced sample was blood T cells: a sorted CD56 or NKG2C T cell subset, CD4+ or CD8+ T cells, or bulk PBMC T cells (not recorded which). These receptors were obtained from a man aged 18 to 29 in good health.

The chain recombines TRBV6-1 with TRBJ2-3; the TCRdb D gene call, TRBD1, has no DNA to confirm it. Germline V gene data show CDR1 as MNHNS and CDR2 as SASEGT. The CDR3 contains 14 residues. The CDR3 reads CASSQDPGTDTQYF.

V and J are TRBV5-1 and TRBJ2-5. The CDR3 runs to 15 residues. Germline V gene data show CDR1 as SGHRS and CDR2 as YFSETQ. CDR3 loop: CASSLVGGIQETQYF. Together with reference TRBV5-1 and TRBJ2-5, the CDR3 gives the full variable domain: KAGVTQTPRYLIKTRGQQVTLSCSPISGHRSVSWYQQTPGQGLQFLFEYFSETQRNKGNFPGRFSGRQFSNSRSEMNVSTLELGDSALYLCASSLVGGIQETQYFGPGTRLLVL.

The CDR3 here is CASSLELAGWGEQFF. This chain links TRBV7-9 with TRBJ2-1; no DNA is available, so the TRBD2 call from TCRdb remains unchecked. Germline assignment: CDR1 SEHNR and CDR2 FQNEAQ (reference sequence). This CDR3 is built from 15 residues.

The V gene is TRBV20-1, the J gene TRBJ2-7. The germline gives CDR1 DFQATT, CDR2 SNEGSKA (reference sequence). This CDR3 has 13 residues. The CDR3: CSASDLTTYEQYF.

J is TRBJ2-1 and V is TRBV5-1; the D call from TCRdb, TRBD2, cannot be confirmed without DNA. Germline CDR1 SGHRS, CDR2 YFSETQ. The CDR3 spans 15 residues. CDR3 sequence reads: CASSPTSGSSDEQFF.

The chain employs TRBV11-2 and TRBJ1-1; TCRdb indicates TRBD1, and absent DNA this call remains unverified. CDR3 size: 18 residues. Germline CDR1 is SGHAT and CDR2 is FQNNGV. This CDR3 is CASSFRDRGPWEATEAFF.

The J gene is TRBJ2-2, the V gene TRBV24-1; without DNA, the TCRdb call of TRBD2 cannot be checked. The CDR3 is 16 amino acids. Looked up from germline, CDR1 is KGHDR and CDR2 is SFDVKD. The CDR3 loop reads CATSDLKRGNTGELFF.